Many counts were recorded for the clone carrying this T cell receptor (beta chain). The target antigen is unknown. Arm-PCR of CDR3 regions and iRepertoire HTBI primers were the basis on which TCR beta libraries were built. TCRdb ran MiXCR on the multiplex PCR reads and lists one entry per CDR3 protein. The sample lists 500,000 or so distinct CDR3 sequences; 14% were seen once. CDR1 and CDR2 from the germline V gene are MDHEN and SYDVKM. CDR3 size: 16 residues. V trimming: 1 base; J trimming: 4 bases; junction bases outside the gene matches: 6. Time point reported: newly diagnosed GD, antithyroid drugs for less than 3 months. RNA isolated from PBMCs was used to make the TCR library. This entry comes from a study of regulatory T cells in long-lasting Graves disease. General observations from the study: Preferential use of TRBV28, TRBJ1-2 and TRBJ2-5 was seen in persistent disease.

The same sample was also used in a study of T cells in Graves' hyperthyroidism and ophthalmopathy. As that report states: During a first-round RT-PCR of the TCR CDR3, the HTBI primer set was used.

This chain links TRBV28 with TRBJ2-1; 8 bases are a match to TRBD1. Sequencing used peripheral blood mononuclear cells (PBMCs), obtained at new diagnosis, from a patient treated with antithyroid drugs. The sequence was collected from a woman aged 50 to 65 with Graves disease. CDR3 bases: TGTGCCAGCAGTTTATTCCAGGGGGCGTTATACAATGAGCAGTTCTTC. As protein: CASSLFQGALYNEQFF.